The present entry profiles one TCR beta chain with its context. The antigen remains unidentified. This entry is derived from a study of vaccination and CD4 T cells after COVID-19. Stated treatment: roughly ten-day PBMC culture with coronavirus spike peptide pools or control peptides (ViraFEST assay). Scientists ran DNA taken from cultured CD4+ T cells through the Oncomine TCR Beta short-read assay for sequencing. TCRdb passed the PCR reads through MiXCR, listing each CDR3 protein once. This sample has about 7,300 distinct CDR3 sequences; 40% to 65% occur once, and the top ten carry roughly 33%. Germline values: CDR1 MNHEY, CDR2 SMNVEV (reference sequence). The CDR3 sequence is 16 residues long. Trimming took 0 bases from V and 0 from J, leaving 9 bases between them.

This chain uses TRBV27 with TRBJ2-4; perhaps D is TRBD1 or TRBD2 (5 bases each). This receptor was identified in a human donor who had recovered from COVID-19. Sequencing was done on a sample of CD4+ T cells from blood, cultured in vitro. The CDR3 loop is CASSLSRGLAKNIQYF. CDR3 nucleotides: TGTGCCAGCAGTTTATCGAGGGGCCTAGCCAAAAACATTCAGTACTTC.